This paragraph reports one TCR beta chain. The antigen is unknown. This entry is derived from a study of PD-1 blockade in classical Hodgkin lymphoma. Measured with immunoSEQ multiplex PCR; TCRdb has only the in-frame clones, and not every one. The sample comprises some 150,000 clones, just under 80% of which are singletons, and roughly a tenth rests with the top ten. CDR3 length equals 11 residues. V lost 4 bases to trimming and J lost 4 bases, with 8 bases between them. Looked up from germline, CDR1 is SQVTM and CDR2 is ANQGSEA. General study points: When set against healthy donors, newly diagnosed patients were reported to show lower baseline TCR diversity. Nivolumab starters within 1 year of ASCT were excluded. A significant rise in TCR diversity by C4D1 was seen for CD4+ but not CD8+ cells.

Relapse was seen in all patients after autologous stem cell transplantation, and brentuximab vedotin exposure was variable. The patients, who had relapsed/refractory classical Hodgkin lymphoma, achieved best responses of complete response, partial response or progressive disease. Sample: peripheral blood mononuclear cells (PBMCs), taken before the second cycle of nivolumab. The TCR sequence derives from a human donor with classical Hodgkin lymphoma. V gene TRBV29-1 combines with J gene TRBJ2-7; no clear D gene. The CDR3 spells CSVVGGYEQYF. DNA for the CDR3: TGCAGCGTTGTGGGCGGATACGAGCAGTACTTC.